The source of this T cell receptor beta chain is a study of cytomegalovirus exposure and HLA in healthy donors. Findings and caveats of the study: Most TCRs appeared rarely, but some public TCRs recurred in many donors. The authors judged a highly shared variant cluster likely a sequencing artifact.

Trimming removed 2 bases from V and 3 bases from J, with 11 bases in between. Germline V CDR1 and CDR2: MNHEY, SMNVEV (reference sequence). The CDR3 totals 14 residues. PCR involved 60 Vbeta and 13 Jbeta primers. How the authors handled the data: About 10 million shared chains were among 65 million to 85 million unique TCR beta chains counted in a later analysis. Here immunoSEQ multiplex PCR was the method, and the copy in TCRdb shows in-frame clones only, minus some. V, J and clone size are those of that table, while D and trimming were read from the DNA. The table shows fewer than 200,000 clones, with approximately 84% occurring only once. This clone was observed a handful of times. Its specificity is unknown. These donors counted as nominally healthy when sampled, but unrecorded immune exposures were likely.

The sample was PBMCs. The source is a girl less than two years old in good health and CMV-seronegative. The chain uses TRBV27 and TRBJ2-7; tentatively, D is TRBD2 (5 bases). The chain's CDR3 is CASSLGGLLYEQYF. The CDR3 DNA is TGTGCCAGCAGTTTAGGAGGACTCCTCTACGAGCAGTACTTC.